This T cell receptor (beta chain) originates from a study of CD8+ T cells in alopecia areata. Study-level background: The drug, tofacitinib, lasted 6 to 18 months, followed by 6 months off drug.

Isolated RNA was reverse transcribed into cDNA used as the sequencing template. The data were produced by immunoSEQ multiplex PCR, yet TCRdb's version contains in-frame clones alone and is incomplete. In the table there are about 210,000 clones, roughly 40% of which are singletons. The treatment was: oral pan-JAK inhibitor, 5-10 mg twice daily. On this clone itself: Other DNA sequences within the sample encode an identical CDR3.

Germline V gives CDR1 MNHEY, CDR2 SVGAGI. V was cut by 6 bases and J by 1 base, with 10 bases left in between. The CDR3 has 13 amino acids. The sequence was collected from a human donor with alopecia areata. The genes are TRBV6-5 and TRBJ2-7, with D uncertain. The input for sequencing was CD4+ T cells sorted from blood, taken between weeks 36 and 40, from a patient treated with tofacitinib. DNA for the CDR3: TGTGCCAGCAGCCGTTCAGTATCCTACGAGCAGTACTTC. It codes for CASSRSVSYEQYF.